Below, 30 T cell receptor beta chains from the same sample are listed, as sequenced in a study of cytomegalovirus exposure and HLA in healthy donors. Repertoires were generated with immunoSEQ multiplex PCR, while TCRdb's copy carries only in-frame clones and drops some. The top ten hold 0.35% to 0.45% of the sample, which has some 250,000 clones, around 91% seen once. Material for sequencing was PBMCs. These receptors were obtained from a woman under 30 in good health and CMV-seronegative.

The V call is TRBV15, the J call TRBJ2-7, with D possibly matching TRBD1 (5 bases). Trimming took 6 bases from V and 5 from J, leaving 20 bases between them. This CDR3 is 15 amino acids long. Per the germline V gene, CDR1 is LNHNV and CDR2 is YYDKDF (reference sequence). The CDR3 sequence: CATRQRATEGDEQYF. Here the CDR3 DNA reads TGTGCCACCAGGCAGAGAGCGACAGAAGGTGACGAGCAGTACTTC.

This chain links TRBV27 with TRBJ1-1, with TRBD1 as a possible D gene (6 bases). The germline CDR1 and CDR2 sequences are MNHEY and SMNVEV (reference sequence). With 5 bases removed from V and 2 bases from J, the gap between germline ends came to 18 bases. The CDR3 covers 16 residues. The CDR3 here is CASSMTGIIGNTEAFF. The DNA for the CDR3 is TGTGCCAGCAGTATGACAGGCATAATTGGAAACACTGAAGCTTTCTTT.

The genes are TRBV27 and TRBJ2-7, with TRBD2 matching 10 bases. CDR1 is MNHEY, CDR2 SMNVEV, per germline (reference sequence). With 6 bases clipped from V and 2 bases from J, the junction kept 13 bases outside the gene matches. The CDR3 length is 17 residues. The CDR3 DNA reads TGTGCCAGCAGCCGCGCCGTAACTAGCGGGGAAGCCTACGAGCAGTACTTC. Encoded protein: CASSRAVTSGEAYEQYF.

V usage is TRBV2 and J usage is TRBJ2-7; 9 bases are a match to TRBD1. Looked up from germline, CDR1 is SNHLY and CDR2 is FYNNEI. Unmatched junction bases numbered 10, after V lost 0 bases and J lost 4 bases. The CDR3 has 17 amino acids. The CDR3 loop is CASSEAGRTGDRYEQYV. CDR3 in DNA: TGTGCCAGCAGTGAAGCGGGGAGGACAGGGGATCGGTACGAGCAGTACGTC.

This rearrangement joins TRBV4-3 to TRBJ2-1, with D perhaps matching TRBD1 (6 bases). The CDR3 totals 16 residues. Germline V CDR1 and CDR2: LGHNA, YSLEER. Trimming cost V 1 base and J 6 bases, with 16 bases left between them. The CDR3 DNA sequence: TGCGCCAGCAGCCAAGGAGCACAGGGTACCGGCAATGAGCAGTTCTTC. Amino acids: CASSQGAQGTGNEQFF.

The genes are TRBV19 and TRBJ2-7; 7 bases match TRBD1. V was clipped by 7 bases and J by 5 bases; unmatched bases: 11. The CDR3 is 14 amino acids. CDR1 and CDR2 (germline): LNHDA, SQIVND (reference sequence). The CDR3 loop reads CASKLSGGYDEQYF. Here the CDR3 DNA reads TGTGCCAGTAAGTTGTCAGGGGGTTATGACGAGCAGTACTTC. The full variable domain, rest sourced from reference TRBV19 and TRBJ2-7, is DGGITQSPKYLFRKEGQNVTLSCEQNLNHDAMYWYRQDPGQGLRLIYYSQIVNDFQKGDIAEGYSVSREKKESFPLTVTSAQKNPTAFYLCASKLSGGYDEQYFGPGTRLTVT.

This clone was seen only a few times. The gene calls are TRBV5-4 and TRBJ1-6, with 9 bases that match TRBD1. CDR3 size: 14 residues. V gave up 4 bases and J gave up 6 bases; unmatched junction bases: 2. Germline values: CDR1 SGHNT, CDR2 YYREEE (reference sequence). CDR3 in DNA: TGTGCCAGCAGCCGGGACAGGGCTAATTCACCCCTCCACTTT. Amino acids: CASSRDRANSPLHF.

The table lists this clone with a few counts. This chain connects TRBV7-2 to TRBJ2-1, with D possibly matching TRBD2 (6 bases). CDR1 and CDR2 from the germline V gene are SGHTA and FQGNSA. This CDR3 region has 17 residues. V lost 3 bases to trimming and J lost 3 bases, with 18 bases between them. The DNA of the CDR3 is TGTGCCAGCAGCTTTACCGGAGGGACTGGAATCTACAATGAGCAGTTCTTC. Translated: CASSFTGGTGIYNEQFF.

The chain combines TRBV10-3 with TRBJ1-6; 11 bases are a match to TRBD1. V was clipped by 6 bases and J by 6 bases; unmatched bases: 1. The CDR3 covers 14 residues. Per germline, CDR1 ENHRY and CDR2 SYGVKD. This CDR3 is CAIRGTGGNSPLHF. CDR3 nucleotide sequence: TGTGCCATCAGGGGGACAGGGGGTAATTCACCCCTCCACTTT.

In its sample, this clone was seen once. The chain carries TRBV7-9 and TRBJ2-7; 11 bases align to TRBD1. This CDR3 region has 15 residues. Germline V lookup: CDR1 SEHNR, CDR2 FQNEAQ (reference sequence). V lost 4 bases, J lost 5 bases, and 7 bases stayed unmatched. The CDR3 nucleotides read TGTGCCAGCAGCTCAGGACAGGGGGCCTCGGACGAGCAGTACGTC. This translates into CASSSGQGASDEQYV.

The J gene is TRBJ2-4, the V gene TRBV25-1; TRBD1 is a possible D gene (5 bases). V gave up 5 bases and J gave up 14 bases, with 13 bases separating them. The CDR3 length is 11 residues. CDR1 MGHDK and CDR2 SYGVNS come from the germline V gene. CDR3 DNA sequence: TGTGCCAGCAGTACCCACGGACATGAGTACTTC. Encoded protein: CASSTHGHEYF.

The chain links TRBV19 to TRBJ2-2, with a possible D match to TRBD1 (6 bases). CDR1 and CDR2 (germline): LNHDA, SQIVND (reference sequence). The CDR3 length is 14 residues. V was clipped by 7 bases and J by 7 bases, with 16 bases between them. Here the CDR3 DNA reads TGTGCCAGTACCAACCCAGGGGAAGGCGGGGAGCTGTTTTTT. Its protein is CASTNPGEGGELFF.

CDR3 sequence reads: CASSAPKGQGPGTEAFF. CDR3 bases: TGTGCCAGCAGCGCTCCCAAGGGACAGGGGCCGGGAACTGAAGCTTTCTTT. The chain links TRBV7-8 to TRBJ1-1; 10 bases are shared with TRBD1. The germline CDR1 and CDR2 sequences are SGHVS and FQNEAQ. CDR3 length: 17 amino acids. V gave up 5 bases and J gave up 5 bases; unmatched junction bases: 14. Full variable domain (remainder filled in from reference TRBV7-8 and TRBJ1-1): GAGVSQSPRYKVAKRGQDVALRCDPISGHVSLFWYQQALGQGPEFLTYFQNEAQLDKSGLPSDRFFAERPEGSVSTLKIQRTQQEDSAVYLCASSAPKGQGPGTEAFFGQGTRLTVV.

This chain joins TRBV14 and TRBJ2-3; D possibly corresponds to TRBD2 (5 bases). V lost 4 bases to trimming and J lost 5 bases, with 13 bases between them. The CDR3 has 14 residues. Germline V gene sequence: CDR1 SGHDN, CDR2 FVKESK. The CDR3 DNA reads TGTGCCAGCAGCCGGCTCGGGGTGAGAGATACGCAGTATTTT. Amino acid sequence: CASSRLGVRDTQYF.

The V gene is TRBV28, the J gene TRBJ2-7, with TRBD2 matching 8 bases. Germline-derived CDR1 and CDR2 are MDHEN and SYDVKM. The CDR3 contains 16 residues. Losses at the gene ends were 5 bases for V and 5 bases for J; bases not matched to a gene: 14. The CDR3 sequence: CASSPPTALAGNEQYF. In DNA form, the CDR3 reads TGTGCCAGCAGTCCACCGACAGCCCTAGCGGGTAACGAGCAGTACTTC.

This chain links TRBV11-2 with TRBJ1-1; weak D call: TRBD1 (6 bases). The CDR3 is 14 amino acids. In germline, CDR1 is SGHAT, CDR2 FQNNGV. V lost 4 bases and J 1 base, leaving 10 bases between the germline ends. The CDR3 reads CASSSTGPNTEAFF. CDR3 bases: TGTGCCAGCAGCTCGACAGGACCGAACACTGAAGCTTTCTTT.

The chain links TRBV19 to TRBJ2-2; D unresolved. Germline loops: CDR1 LNHDA, CDR2 SQIVND (reference sequence). V gave up 9 bases and J gave up 8 bases, with 13 bases separating them. There are 12 residues in the CDR3. CDR3 residues: CARNPWAGELFF. As DNA, the CDR3 is TGTGCCAGAAACCCATGGGCGGGGGAGCTGTTTTTT.

The V and J genes are TRBV27 and TRBJ1-4; no clear D. Germline V lookup: CDR1 MNHEY, CDR2 SMNVEV (reference sequence). The CDR3 is made up of 14 amino acids. V was cut by 6 bases and J by 1 base, with 9 bases left in between. The CDR3 nucleotides read TGTGCCAGCAGAGGACTTGGAACTAATGAAAAACTGTTTTTT. Protein sequence: CASRGLGTNEKLFF.

This clone occurred a few times. At one of its ends the junction is not consistent with the germline gene, which may arise from a read error. The chain links TRBV2 to TRBJ2-7; 8 nucleotides match TRBD2. CDR1 and CDR2 (germline): SNHLY, FYNNEI. This CDR3 spans 12 amino acids. CDR3 nucleotides: TGTGCCAGCAGACTAGCGGACTACGCGCAGTACTTC. Its protein is CASRLADYAQYF.

This clone appeared a single time. The chain is built from TRBV6-1 and TRBJ1-1; D call uncertain. CDR3 length: 15 amino acids. Germline loops: CDR1 MNHNS, CDR2 SASEGT. V lost 0 bases to trimming and J lost 3 bases, with 11 bases between them. CDR3 nucleotides: TGTGCCAGCAGTGAAGCGGGAGGAAAGGACACTGAAGCTTTCTTT. Its protein product is CASSEAGGKDTEAFF.

In this sample, this clone turned up once. The CDR3 sequence: CASSDPRRLQYNEQFF. Here the CDR3 DNA reads TGTGCCAGCAGTGACCCGCGCCGACTCCAATACAATGAGCAGTTCTTC. V and J are TRBV25-1 and TRBJ2-1; no reliable D call. CDR1 is MGHDK, CDR2 SYGVNS, per germline. The CDR3 runs to 16 residues. V shed 3 bases and J shed 4 bases, with 16 bases lying between them.

This clone came up once. The chain combines TRBV5-1 with TRBJ1-6, with TRBD1 as a possible D gene (6 bases). The ends were cut back, 2 bases at V and 11 bases at J, with 20 bases in the middle. The germline V gene encodes CDR1 SGHRS and CDR2 YFSETQ. The CDR3 is 16 residues long. CDR3 residues: CASSFGGLGVYPPLHF. Written as DNA, the CDR3 is TGCGCCAGCAGCTTTGGGGGCCTCGGGGTTTATCCACCCCTCCACTTT.

J is TRBJ1-2 and V is TRBV4-3; D might be TRBD1 (6 bases). The CDR3 extends over 15 amino acids. From germline, CDR1 is LGHNA and CDR2 YSLEER. Trimming took off 4 bases at V and 0 bases at J, with 12 bases between the two ends. The CDR3 here is CASSPTGASNYGYTF. CDR3 coding DNA: TGCGCCAGCAGCCCGACAGGAGCCTCTAACTATGGCTACACCTTC.

The gene calls are TRBV7-2 and TRBJ1-5, with unresolved D. Trimming stripped 2 bases from V and 7 bases from J, with 15 bases between. This CDR3 is 15 amino acids long. Germline-derived CDR1 and CDR2 are SGHTA and FQGNSA. The CDR3 spells CASSLMTDAGQPQHF. Written as DNA, the CDR3 is TGTGCCAGCAGCTTAATGACCGACGCGGGACAGCCCCAGCATTTT.

The rearrangement joins TRBV10-3 to TRBJ2-1, with 11 positions matching TRBD2. The V gene end was trimmed by 7 bases and the J gene end by 4 bases; junction bases not matched to a gene: 3. Germline V lookup: CDR1 ENHRY, CDR2 SYGVKD. The CDR3 totals 14 residues. This CDR3 reads CAIMTSGEYNEQFF. CDR3 bases: TGTGCCATCATGACTAGCGGGGAATACAATGAGCAGTTCTTC.

The rearrangement joins TRBV11-2 to TRBJ1-1; 8 bases are a match to TRBD1. Germline V lookup: CDR1 SGHAT, CDR2 FQNNGV. This CDR3 comprises 15 residues. J lost 1 base, V lost 4 bases, and 5 bases had no gene match. This CDR3 is CASSSLGQGNTEAFF. CDR3 DNA: TGTGCCAGCAGCTCACTCGGACAGGGGAACACTGAAGCTTTCTTT.

The chain carries TRBV9 and TRBJ1-1, with D possibly TRBD1 on 5 matching bases. Germline lookup yields CDR1 SGDLS and CDR2 YYNGEE. The CDR3 spans 12 residues. Trimming pared 5 bases from V and 10 bases from J, leaving 15 bases between. The CDR3 nucleotides are TGTGCCAGCAGGCAGGGTCATGGCGGAGCTTTCTTT. It is translated as CASRQGHGGAFF.

The gene calls are TRBV28 and TRBJ2-5; 9 bases are shared with TRBD2. The CDR3 length is 17 residues. The germline V gene encodes CDR1 MDHEN and CDR2 SYDVKM. J was trimmed by 4 bases and V by 5 bases; bases with no gene match: 14. CDR3: CASSRQPLAGLSETQYF. The CDR3 region has the DNA TGTGCCAGCAGTCGCCAACCCCTAGCGGGGCTTTCAGAGACCCAGTACTTC.

This chain links TRBV29-1 with TRBJ2-1, with TRBD1 matching 9 bases. The junction had 5 bases not matched to a gene; V was cut back by 0 bases and J by 2 bases. The CDR3 loop spans 16 amino acids. CDR1 is SQVTM and CDR2 is ANQGSEA in the germline V gene. The CDR3 reads CSVEDPDRGPYNEQFF. CDR3 DNA: TGCAGCGTTGAAGACCCGGACAGGGGTCCCTACAATGAGCAGTTCTTC.

V usage is TRBV2 and J usage is TRBJ2-5; the match to TRBD2 covers 8 bases. The CDR3 length is 14 residues. Germline CDR1 and CDR2: SNHLY and FYNNEI. After removal of 5 bases from V and 5 bases from J, the junction contained 7 bases not matched to a gene. The CDR3 nucleotides are TGTGCCAGCAGTCCGGGACTAGTGGCGGAGACCCAGTACTTC. Amino acid sequence: CASSPGLVAETQYF.